A selection of T cell receptor beta chains follows, all from one sample in a study of cytomegalovirus exposure and HLA in healthy donors. Sequenced by immunoSEQ multiplex PCR; TCRdb stores in-frame clones only, minus some. Its listing shows approximately 92,000 clones. Sequenced input: PBMCs. These receptors were obtained from a woman in her twenties or thirties in good health and CMV-seronegative. CDR3s include the opening cysteine and the closing phenylalanine or tryptophan. D genes are given only for firm matches.

TRBD1	TRBV9	TRBJ2-3	TGTGCCAGCAGCGTCCGTGGACAGGTGCCAGATACGCAGTATTTT	CASSVRGQVPDTQYF
TRBD2	TRBV4-1	TRBJ2-3	TGCGCCAGCCGTTATCTAGCGGGAACCACAGATACGCAGTATTTT	CASRYLAGTTDTQYF
-	TRBV10-1	TRBJ1-5	TGCGCCAGCAGTGCAACGGGGAATCAGCCCCAGCATTTT	CASSATGNQPQHF
TRBD2	TRBV27	TRBJ2-1	TGTGCCAGCAGTTCCGCGACTAGCGGGAGGAGGTATGAGCAGTTCTTC	CASSSATSGRRYEQFF
TRBD1	TRBV7-3	TRBJ1-1	TGTGCCAGCAGCTTATACTCAGGGGGAAGCACTGAAGCTTTCTTT	CASSLYSGGSTEAFF
TRBD1	TRBV11-2	TRBJ2-3	TGTGCCAGCAGTAGCGGACAGGGAAACTACTGGACAGATACGCAGTATTTT	CASSSGQGNYWTDTQYF
TRBD1	TRBV7-7	TRBJ2-6	TGTGCTAGCAGCGGCCGGGACAGGGTATCTGGGGCCAACGTCCTGACTTTC	CASSGRDRVSGANVLTF
TRBD1	TRBV4-1	TRBJ1-2	TGCGCCAGCAGCCAATCGCGACAGGGGTTCGATGGCTACACCTTC	CASSQSRQGFDGYTF
-	TRBV2	TRBJ1-1	TGTGCCAGCAGCCTTTCGGGGGGAGGGACTGAAGCTTTCTTT	CASSLSGGGTEAFF
-	TRBV5-1	TRBJ2-7	TGCGCCAGCAGCCCCTTCGCGGGCTACGAGCAGTACTTC	CASSPFAGYEQYF
-	TRBV5-8	TRBJ2-2	TGTGCCAGCAGCTTGGTAGTTCTCACCGGGGAGCTGTTTTTT	CASSLVVLTGELFF
TRBD1	TRBV30	TRBJ1-2	TGTGCCTGGGTACTACCGGACAGGGGTACGGGGGGCTACACCTTC	CAWVLPDRGTGGYTF
-	TRBV11-2	TRBJ1-3	TGTGCCAGCAGCTTAGGGGATACAGGGCGCTCTGGAAACACCATATATTTT	CASSLGDTGRSGNTIYF
TRBD1	TRBV28	TRBJ1-5	TGTGCCATACAGGGGTTTGATCAGCCCCAGCATTTT	CAIQGFDQPQHF
TRBD1	TRBV5-1	TRBJ1-1	TGCGCCAGCAGCTTGGGACAGGGCCTCGCGAACACTGAAGCTTTCTTT	CASSLGQGLANTEAFF
TRBD2	TRBV5-4	TRBJ2-7	TGTGCCAGCAGACTAGCGGGGGGGCCGGTCGAGCAGTACTTC	CASRLAGGPVEQYF
-	TRBV6-1	TRBJ1-1	TGTGCCAGCAGTGGCCCGACGGGGAACGGTGAAGCTTTCTTT	CASSGPTGNGEAFF
TRBD2	TRBV5-1	TRBJ2-3	TGCGCCAGCAGCTCGGGACTAGCGGGAGTAATGGCAGATACGCAGTATTTT	CASSSGLAGVMADTQYF
TRBD1	TRBV13	TRBJ2-3	TGTGCCAGCACCCTAAGGCGGACAGGGAGCACAGATACGCAGTATTTT	CASTLRRTGSTDTQYF